These 15 T cell receptor beta chains were all obtained from the same sample, sequenced in a study of T and B cells in COVID-19 patients. TRB was amplified from about 250-500 ng of blood genomic DNA. BIOMED2 TRB-A/B primer pools were used in multiplex TRB PCR. MiXCR, run by TCRdb on the multiplex PCR reads, gives a single entry per CDR3 protein. The repertoire has about 13,000 distinct CDR3 sequences, over 25% of them found once; the top ten carry around 4%. The material sequenced was blood. The receptors were gathered from a human donor who had recovered from COVID-19.

V usage is TRBV14 and J usage is TRBJ1-4, with a weak D call TRBD1 (5 bases). V dropped 9 bases and J dropped 4 bases, with 12 bases sitting between them. This CDR3 has 13 residues. Germline V gene data show CDR1 as SGHDN and CDR2 as FVKESK. The CDR3 nucleotides are TGTGCCAGGAAAGACAGATGTAATGAAAAACTGTTTTTT. Encoded protein: CARKDRCNEKLFF.

This rearrangement joins TRBV20-1 to TRBJ2-5; 10 nucleotides match TRBD2. Germline V gene lookup returns CDR1 DFQATT and CDR2 SNEGSKA (reference sequence). The CDR3 is made up of 13 amino acids. CDR3 nucleotides: TGCACCCCCGGGCTAGCGGGGGAAGAGACCCAGTACTTC. Amino acid sequence: CTPGLAGEETQYF.

This clonotype is medium-sized (0.01 to 0.1%) by share. J is TRBJ1-6 and V is TRBV6-5; TRBD1 matches at 7 bases. Germline CDR1 and CDR2: MNHEY and SVGAGI. This CDR3 comprises 15 residues. Unmatched junction bases numbered 9, after V lost 6 bases and J lost 7 bases. The CDR3 DNA follows: TGTGCCAGCAGCTTAGACAGGGCTGGGAATTCACCCCTCCACTTT. As protein: CASSLDRAGNSPLHF.

V and J are TRBV5-6 and TRBJ1-4; no firm D call. Germline CDR1 is SGHDT and CDR2 is YYEEEE. The CDR3 runs 14 residues. V was shortened by 4 bases and J by 4 bases, with 11 bases between the two germline ends. CDR3 region: CASSQPGSNEKLFF. The CDR3 region has the DNA TGTGCCAGCAGCCAACCTGGGAGTAATGAAAAACTGTTTTTT.

This clonotype was counted between two and nine times. This chain links TRBV6-5 with TRBJ1-1; D remains unclear. The CDR3 covers 15 residues. V was pared by 0 bases and J by 0 bases, with 8 bases between. Germline V gives CDR1 MNHEY, CDR2 SVGAGI. In nucleotides, the CDR3 is TGTGCCAGCAGTTACTCGACTGAGATGAACACTGAAGCTTTCTTT. It encodes CASSYSTEMNTEAFF.

By share of the sample, this clonotype is medium-sized (0.01 to 0.1%). V is TRBV19 and J is TRBJ1-5, with no clear D. CDR3 length equals 15 residues. Germline V gene data show CDR1 as LNHDA and CDR2 as SQIVND (reference sequence). Trimming stripped 6 bases from V and 0 bases from J, with 12 bases between. The CDR3 protein is CASRSYGDSNQPQHF. The DNA of the CDR3 is TGTGCCAGTAGGTCCTATGGGGATAGCAATCAGCCCCAGCATTTT. Full variable domain (outside the CDR3, taken from reference TRBV19 and TRBJ1-5): DGGITQSPKYLFRKEGQNVTLSCEQNLNHDAMYWYRQDPGQGLRLIYYSQIVNDFQKGDIAEGYSVSREKKESFPLTVTSAQKNPTAFYLCASRSYGDSNQPQHFGDGTRLSIL.

In this sample, this clonotype turned up many times. The CDR3 region has the DNA TGTGCCATCAGTGATAGTTTGACAGGGGGTCAGCCCCAGCATTTT. Its protein is CAISDSLTGGQPQHF. V gene TRBV10-3 combines with J gene TRBJ1-5; TRBD1 agrees at 9 bases. The CDR3 is made up of 15 amino acids. Per germline, CDR1 ENHRY and CDR2 SYGVKD. Germline trimming cut 3 bases from V and 6 bases from J; bases unmatched to any gene: 6.

This chain uses TRBV9 with TRBJ1-5; D gene uncertain. This CDR3 has 14 residues. Trimming took 2 bases from V and 4 from J, leaving 10 bases between them. The germline gives CDR1 SGDLS, CDR2 YYNGEE. The CDR3 loop reads CASSVGLLNQPQHF. The CDR3, as DNA: TGTGCCAGCAGCGTCGGGTTACTTAATCAGCCCCAGCATTTT.

Comment on this clonotype: A much bigger clone sits one base away, suggesting this may be a read error. The genes are TRBV6-2 or TRBV6-3 and TRBJ2-7, with a tentative D call TRBD2 (5 bases). This CDR3 spans 14 amino acids. V was cut by 8 bases and J by 5 bases, with 19 bases left in between. Germline CDR1 is MNHEY and CDR2 is SVGEGT. The CDR3 nucleotides are TGTGCCAGCCTTCGCCGGGGAGAATGGGACGAGCAGTACTTC. Encoded protein: CASLRRGEWDEQYF.

This clonotype was seen many times. The V call is TRBV24-1, the J call TRBJ2-1; the D gene is possibly TRBD1 (5 bases). CDR1 KGHDR and CDR2 SFDVKD come from the germline V gene. V shed 4 bases and J shed 8 bases, with 11 bases lying between them. The CDR3 length is 13 residues. Here the CDR3 DNA reads TGTGCCACCAGTGACTACCTAGGGGATGAGCAGTTCTTC. It encodes CATSDYLGDEQFF.

Comment on this clonotype: This may be a read error, as it is one base from a much larger clone. The chain employs TRBV30 and TRBJ2-3; no definite D call. The CDR3 contains 14 residues. The germline CDR1 and CDR2 sequences are GTSNPN and SVGIG (reference sequence). The V and J ends lost 6 bases and 0 bases respectively, with 13 bases between them. The DNA for the CDR3 is TGTGCCTGCACTCTATCGGTTAGCACAGATACGCAGTATTTT. It yields the protein CACTLSVSTDTQYF.

This clonotype was seen more than once but under ten times. This chain connects TRBV12-3 or TRBV12-4 to TRBJ2-1; 8 bases are shared with TRBD2. This CDR3 spans 14 amino acids. The V and J ends lost 8 bases and 3 bases, in that order; junction bases with no gene match: 6. CDR3 in DNA: TGTGCCAGCTCAGCGGGGGCCTACTACAATGAGCAGTTCTTC. Translating it yields CASSAGAYYNEQFF.

V is TRBV7-9 and J is TRBJ2-3; D is perhaps TRBD1 or TRBD2 (5 bases each). The CDR3 consists of 18 residues. V lost 2 bases and J 1 base, leaving 19 bases between the germline ends. CDR1 is SEHNR and CDR2 is FQNEAQ in the germline V gene (reference sequence). In nucleotides, the CDR3 is TGTGCCAGCAGCTTATACGGGGCCTTGGACCTACGCACAGATACGCAGTATTTT. Its protein product is CASSLYGALDLRTDTQYF.

This clonotype was recorded a few times. The gene calls are TRBV5-1 and TRBJ2-2; possible D gene TRBD1, 5 bases. The CDR3 is 15 amino acids. Germline loops: CDR1 SGHRS, CDR2 YFSETQ. With 2 bases removed from V and 6 bases from J, the gap between germline ends came to 14 bases. The DNA of the CDR3 is TGCGCCAGCAGCTTAAGACCAGGGTTCCCCGGGGAGCTGTTTTTT. Its translation: CASSLRPGFPGELFF.

This clonotype was recorded a few times. The rearrangement uses TRBV6-1 and TRBJ2-1; D possibly corresponds to TRBD2 (6 bases). Germline CDR1 is MNHNS and CDR2 is SASEGT. The CDR3 sequence is 17 residues long. V was cut by 5 bases and J by 8 bases, with 25 bases left in between. CDR3 loop: CASSRPSRDFGLDEQFF. CDR3 nucleotides: TGTGCCAGCAGTCGCCCTTCCCGGGACTTCGGCCTCGATGAGCAGTTCTTC.